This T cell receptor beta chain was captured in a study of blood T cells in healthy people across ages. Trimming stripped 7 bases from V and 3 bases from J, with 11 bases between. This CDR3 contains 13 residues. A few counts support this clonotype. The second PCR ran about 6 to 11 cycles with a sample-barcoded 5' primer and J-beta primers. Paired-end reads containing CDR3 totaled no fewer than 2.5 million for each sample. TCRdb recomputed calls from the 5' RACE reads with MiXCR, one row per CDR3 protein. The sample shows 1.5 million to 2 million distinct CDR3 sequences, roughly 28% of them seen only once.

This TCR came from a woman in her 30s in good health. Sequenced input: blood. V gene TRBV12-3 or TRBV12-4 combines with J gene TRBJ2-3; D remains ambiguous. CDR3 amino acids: CASTVSQTDTQYF. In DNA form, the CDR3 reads TGTGCCAGCACTGTATCTCAAACAGATACGCAGTATTTT.